One and the same sample provided the 5 T cell receptor beta chains below, sequenced in a study of blood T cells in healthy people across ages. Then a second PCR, running about 6 to 12 cycles, was carried out with a sample-barcoded 5' primer and a J-beta primer mix. TCRdb ran MiXCR on the 5' RACE reads and lists one entry per CDR3 protein. The sample lists about 730,000 distinct CDR3 sequences; roughly 43% were seen once. Specimen: blood. The receptors were gathered from a woman aged 55-70 years in good health.

The rearrangement links TRBV7-2 to TRBJ1-4; D ambiguous. There are 15 residues in the CDR3. Between the trimmed V and J ends, which lost 5 bases and 0 bases, there was a span of 10 bases. Germline assignment: CDR1 SGHTA and CDR2 FQGNSA. The CDR3 loop reads CASSPTSSTNEKLFF. As DNA, the CDR3 is TGTGCCAGCAGCCCTACCAGTTCAACTAATGAAAAACTGTTTTTT. The complete variable domain, with remaining parts taken from reference TRBV7-2 and TRBJ1-4, reads GAGVSQSPSNKVTEKGKDVELRCDPISGHTALYWYRQSLGQGLEFLIYFQGNSAPDKSGLPSDRFSAERTGGSVSTLTIQRTQQEDSAVYLCASSPTSSTNEKLFFGSGTQLSVL.

This clonotype was picked up a small number of times. The chain joins TRBV20-1 to TRBJ2-1; 7 nucleotides match TRBD2. The CDR3 has 16 residues. Trimming removed 0 bases from V and 3 bases from J; junction bases left unmatched: 8. Germline CDR1 and CDR2: DFQATT and SNEGSKA (reference sequence). The CDR3 DNA is TGCAGTGCTAGAGATTATGCGGGACTAAACTACAATGAGCAGTTCTTC. It encodes CSARDYAGLNYNEQFF.

This clonotype was observed a handful of times. The chain couples TRBV20-1 to TRBJ2-3; 9 nucleotides align to TRBD2. Per germline, CDR1 DFQATT and CDR2 SNEGSKA (reference sequence). This CDR3 is built from 15 residues. V dropped 1 base and J dropped 1; count of bases not matched to a gene: 3. The CDR3 DNA sequence: TGCAGTGCTAGAGTTGCTAGCGGGGGCACAGATACGCAGTATTTT. Residues: CSARVASGGTDTQYF.

This clonotype was observed a few times. The chain combines TRBV6-1 with TRBJ1-6; the D is unclear. Germline CDR1 MNHNS, CDR2 SASEGT. This CDR3 has 17 amino acids. V lost 6 bases, J lost 1 base, and 16 bases lay in between. For the CDR3, the DNA is TGTGCCAGCAGAATTTCTGGAGGTTCATCCTATAATTCACCCCTCCACTTT. It codes for CASRISGGSSYNSPLHF.

V is TRBV29-1 and J is TRBJ1-1; TRBD1 might be the D (5 bases). Looked up from germline, CDR1 is SQVTM and CDR2 is ANQGSEA. Trimming left V 0 bases short and J 7 bases short, with 18 bases between. The CDR3 has 15 residues. DNA for the CDR3: TGCAGCGTTGAAGAGTCTTTAGGCCGGGACTTTGAAGCTTTCTTT. Translating it yields CSVEESLGRDFEAFF.